A selection of T cell receptor beta chains follows, all from one sample in a study of blood T cell repertoires in COVID-19. Clones were read by immunoSEQ multiplex PCR, and TCRdb kept only the in-frame ones, dropping some. The repertoire holds around 77,000 clones, under 90% seen once, with around 9.9% in the top ten. The specimen was peripheral blood. The receptors shown here come from a man aged 70-80 years with active or convalescent COVID-19. The CDR3 runs from the conserved cysteine through the conserved F or W. The order of the fields is V gene, CDR3 protein.

v_gene: TRBV14
CDR3aa: CASSRGGLAGTDTQYF

v_gene: TRBV5-4
CDR3aa: CASSFEAGLNYGYTF

v_gene: TRBV4-2
CDR3aa: CASSQRPGTSGRNEQFF

v_gene: TRBV1
CDR3aa: CTSSQPYRDRSTETQYF

v_gene: TRBV19
CDR3aa: CASSRPGGSGNTIYF

v_gene: TRBV7-6
CDR3aa: CASSFPEAHGGELFF

v_gene: TRBV5-1
CDR3aa: CASSWGDRGYGYTF

v_gene: TRBV24-1
CDR3aa: CATKGQLTDTQYF

v_gene: TRBV20-1
CDR3aa: CSASASRRFYEQFF

v_gene: TRBV6-5
CDR3aa: CASNRNSPGTIYF

v_gene: TRBV7-9
CDR3aa: CASSSKTSGDTGELFF

v_gene: TRBV28
CDR3aa: CASRPQGYRYNEQFF

v_gene: TRBV3-1/TRBV3-2
CDR3aa: CASSRPGTRDEQFF

v_gene: TRBV6-2/TRBV6-3
CDR3aa: CASSLRITEAFF

v_gene: TRBV7-9
CDR3aa: CASSPGSATEAFF

v_gene: TRBV9
CDR3aa: CASSTRTGRTTEAFF

v_gene: TRBV11-2
CDR3aa: CASSPLGPGTEAFF

v_gene: TRBV2
CDR3aa: CASSPLAGGWNEQFF

v_gene: TRBV9
CDR3aa: CASSTSGTGGYEQYF

v_gene: TRBV29-1
CDR3aa: CSVEEGYTF

v_gene: TRBV10-2
CDR3aa: CASSEPFQGSNEKLFF

v_gene: TRBV5-1
CDR3aa: CASSSVPGQGSSGANVLTF

v_gene: TRBV11-2
CDR3aa: CASSLPGGAGTEAFF

v_gene: TRBV5-1
CDR3aa: CASSSQTSNTEAFF

v_gene: TRBV18
CDR3aa: CASSLRIQNTEAFF

v_gene: TRBV20-1
CDR3aa: CRAASGHEQFF

v_gene: TRBV30
CDR3aa: CAWTLKGEGRVGELFF

v_gene: TRBV5-1
CDR3aa: CASSLSTGRATEAFF

v_gene: TRBV19
CDR3aa: CASGDRDSYGYTF

v_gene: TRBV15
CDR3aa: CATSRDLKGAYINTQYF

v_gene: TRBV7-9
CDR3aa: CASSISGTSVTQYF

v_gene: TRBV10-3
CDR3aa: CAISESTRTPGGRGQPQHF

v_gene: TRBV28
CDR3aa: CASRSNLDSLFTGELFF

v_gene: TRBV6-5
CDR3aa: CASSMTDMNTEAFF

v_gene: TRBV11-2
CDR3aa: CASSRVWANKYEQYF

v_gene: TRBV7-3
CDR3aa: CASSQRLAGEHEQFF

v_gene: TRBV7-2
CDR3aa: CASSSDRANYGYTF

v_gene: TRBV25-1
CDR3aa: CASRGDNHQPQHF

v_gene: TRBV10-3
CDR3aa: CAISGGGSSYNEQFF

v_gene: TRBV7-9
CDR3aa: CASSLQGYEQYF

v_gene: TRBV7-8
CDR3aa: CASSRREGSGELFF

v_gene: TRBV14
CDR3aa: CASSHGQGGQAFF

v_gene: TRBV5-1
CDR3aa: CASSLDGGREETQYF